One sample yielded the 28 T cell receptor beta chains listed below, sequenced in a study of CD8+ T cells in alopecia areata. Stated treatment: oral pan-JAK inhibitor, 5-10 mg twice daily. TCR sequencing used cDNA made by reverse transcription of extracted RNA. The table came from immunoSEQ multiplex PCR; TCRdb's copy has only in-frame clones and leaves some out. This table holds about 190,000 clones, about three fifths found once. The material was CD4+ T cells sorted from blood, obtained at week 4, from a patient treated with tofacitinib. These receptors came from a human donor with alopecia areata.

The chain uses TRBV4-2 and TRBJ2-3; D possibly corresponds to TRBD2 (6 bases). There are 16 residues in the CDR3. The ends were cut back, 1 base at V and 6 bases at J, with 17 bases in the middle. Germline values: CDR1 LGHNA, CDR2 YNFKEQ. The CDR3 nucleotides are TGTGCCAGCAGCCAAGCGGGGGTAATCACAGCGGATACGCAGTATTTT. It encodes CASSQAGVITADTQYF.

J is TRBJ1-2 and V is TRBV5-6; no clear D. CDR3 length: 14 residues. The germline CDR1 and CDR2 sequences are SGHDT and YYEEEE. Trimming cost V 2 bases and J 4 bases, with 12 bases left between them. The CDR3 sequence: CASSLSGEGYGYTF. CDR3 DNA sequence: TGTGCCAGCAGCTTATCTGGGGAGGGCTATGGCTACACCTTC. The full variable domain, rest sourced from reference TRBV5-6 and TRBJ1-2, is DAGVTQSPTHLIKTRGQQVTLRCSPKSGHDTVSWYQQALGQGPQFIFQYYEEEERQRGNFPDRFSGHQFPNYSSELNVNALLLGDSALYLCASSLSGEGYGYTFGSGTRLTVV.

J is TRBJ2-7 and V is TRBV10-3; either TRBD1 or TRBD2 may supply D (5 bases each). The V and J ends lost 3 bases and 6 bases respectively, with 9 bases between them. Germline V gives CDR1 ENHRY, CDR2 SYGVKD. The CDR3 loop spans 12 amino acids. CDR3 amino acids: CAISDPGAEQYF. In DNA form, the CDR3 reads TGTGCCATCAGTGATCCCGGGGCCGAGCAGTACTTC.

The CDR3 DNA follows: TGTGCCAGCAGACTCGCCGGGACAGGGATTCAATACGAGCAGTACTTC. Translated, it gives CASRLAGTGIQYEQYF. The chain joins TRBV7-9 to TRBJ2-7; 9 nucleotides agree with TRBD1. The CDR3 length is 16 residues. The germline CDR1 and CDR2 sequences are SEHNR and FQNEAQ (reference sequence). V lost 6 bases to trimming and J lost 4 bases; unmatched junction nucleotides: 13.

The chain combines TRBV7-2 with TRBJ2-5, with D possibly being TRBD1 (5 bases). Trimming shortened V by 2 bases and J by 7 bases, and 17 bases separated the two germline ends. This CDR3 region has 15 residues. CDR1 is SGHTA and CDR2 is FQGNSA in the germline V gene. The CDR3 loop reads CASSLNLGQGGTQYF. In nucleotides, the CDR3 is TGTGCCAGCAGCTTAAACTTGGGCCAGGGTGGGACCCAGTACTTC.

The chain recombines TRBV2 with TRBJ2-5; TRBD1 or TRBD2 may be the D gene (5 bases each). Germline CDR1 is SNHLY and CDR2 is FYNNEI. This CDR3 is built from 14 residues. Trimming stripped 6 bases from V and 1 base from J, with 12 bases between. Here the CDR3 reads CASRGTTLQETQYF. The CDR3, as DNA: TGTGCCAGCAGGGGGACCACCCTCCAAGAGACCCAGTACTTC.

The chain's CDR3 is CASSFGPTMDSPLHF. CDR3 bases: TGCGCCAGCAGCTTCGGACCAACGATGGATTCACCCCTCCACTTT. This sequence joins TRBV5-1 and TRBJ1-6, with unresolved D. The CDR3 runs to 15 residues. Germline lookup yields CDR1 SGHRS and CDR2 YFSETQ. V lost 2 bases and J 8 bases, leaving 14 bases between the germline ends. The full variable domain, completed using reference TRBV5-1 and TRBJ1-6, is KAGVTQTPRYLIKTRGQQVTLSCSPISGHRSVSWYQQTPGQGLQFLFEYFSETQRNKGNFPGRFSGRQFSNSRSEMNVSTLELGDSALYLCASSFGPTMDSPLHFGNGTRLTVT.

This clone was counted only a few times. V gene TRBV4-3 combines with J gene TRBJ1-2; D ambiguous. The CDR3 is 17 residues long. Germline V gene sequence: CDR1 LGHNA, CDR2 YSLEER. V was pared by 0 bases and J by 0 bases, with 14 bases between. The CDR3 DNA follows: TGCGCCAGCAGCCAAGACACGAGGAGGGCTGCTAACTATGGCTACACCTTC. It codes for CASSQDTRRAANYGYTF.

The genes are TRBV5-1 and TRBJ1-5; D is unclear. CDR3 length: 15 residues. Germline CDR1 reads SGHRS; CDR2 reads YFSETQ. The V and J ends lost 2 bases and 3 bases respectively, with 12 bases between them. The CDR3 is CASSFGDLNNQPQHF. The CDR3 DNA reads TGCGCCAGCAGCTTCGGAGATCTCAACAATCAGCCCCAGCATTTT. Full variable domain (outside the CDR3, taken from reference TRBV5-1 and TRBJ1-5): KAGVTQTPRYLIKTRGQQVTLSCSPISGHRSVSWYQQTPGQGLQFLFEYFSETQRNKGNFPGRFSGRQFSNSRSEMNVSTLELGDSALYLCASSFGDLNNQPQHFGDGTRLSIL.

In this sample, this clone turned up a few times. The rearrangement links TRBV7-2 to TRBJ2-1; no clear D gene. Germline V gene data show CDR1 as SGHTA and CDR2 as FQGNSA. CDR3 size: 14 residues. Deletions cut 4 bases from V and 4 bases from J, with 11 bases between. The CDR3 region is CASSYSIGYNEQFF. CDR3 nucleotide sequence: TGTGCCAGCAGCTATTCTATTGGATACAATGAGCAGTTCTTC.

This clone was seen a single time. The chain employs TRBV7-2 and TRBJ1-3; TRBD1 matches at 7 bases. The CDR3 is 17 amino acids. The V segment lost 4 bases and the J segment 0 bases; nucleotides outside the gene matches: 9. The germline gives CDR1 SGHTA, CDR2 FQGNSA. Here the CDR3 reads CASSSRTGDPSGNTIYF. The DNA of the CDR3 is TGTGCCAGCAGCTCCCGAACAGGGGACCCCTCTGGAAACACCATATATTTT.

The rearrangement uses TRBV25-1 and TRBJ2-5, with D uncertain. The CDR3 has 14 residues. Germline loops: CDR1 MGHDK, CDR2 SYGVNS. The V end lost 7 bases, the J end lost 3 bases, and 15 bases lay between the germline ends. The CDR3 sequence: CASTPWASKETQYF. CDR3 DNA: TGTGCCAGCACCCCATGGGCATCTAAAGAGACCCAGTACTTC. The full variable domain, with the rest looked up from reference TRBV25-1 and TRBJ2-5, is EADIYQTPRYLVIGTGKKITLECSQTMGHDKMYWYQQDPGMELHLIHYSYGVNSTEKGDLSSESTVSRIRTEHFPLTLESARPSHTSQYLCASTPWASKETQYFGPGTRLLVL.

The chain uses TRBV4-2 and TRBJ1-1, with 8 nucleotides matching TRBD1. Germline V gene sequence: CDR1 LGHNA, CDR2 YNFKEQ. The V and J ends lost 4 bases and 7 bases, in that order; junction bases with no gene match: 2. The CDR3 length is 12 residues. CDR3 loop: CASSLGTGEAFF. The CDR3 region has the DNA TGTGCCAGCAGCCTCGGGACAGGTGAAGCTTTCTTT.

This clone has just a few counts. The chain has TRBV27 and TRBJ1-2, with 10 bases aligning to TRBD1. Germline lookup yields CDR1 MNHEY and CDR2 SMNVEV (reference sequence). The CDR3 length is 16 residues. The J segment lost 4 bases and the V segment lost 5 bases, leaving 10 bases of the junction unmatched. CDR3 coding DNA: TGTGCCAGCAGTCTAACCGGGACAGGGGCGGCCTATGGCTACACCTTC. It specifies CASSLTGTGAAYGYTF.

A note on this clone: The sample carries other DNA sequences with the same CDR3. This rearrangement joins TRBV29-1 to TRBJ1-1; the D is unclear. The CDR3 loop spans 13 amino acids. V gave up 3 bases and J gave up 0 bases, with 8 bases separating them. Germline V gives CDR1 SQVTM, CDR2 ANQGSEA. The DNA for the CDR3 is TGCAGCGTTGATGGGAGGATGAACACTGAAGCTTTCTTT. Amino acids: CSVDGRMNTEAFF.

The chain uses TRBV27 and TRBJ2-6; 7 bases align to TRBD1. Per germline, CDR1 MNHEY and CDR2 SMNVEV (reference sequence). The V segment lost 3 bases and the J segment 11 bases; nucleotides outside the gene matches: 10. This CDR3 region has 15 residues. The CDR3 nucleotides read TGTGCCAGCAGTTTGAGAAGGGGGCGCGAATACGTCCTGACTTTC. It codes for CASSLRRGREYVLTF.

In its sample, this clone was seen a few times. The chain employs TRBV29-1 and TRBJ2-5; the match to TRBD2 covers 15 bases. J gave up 4 bases and V 6 bases, and 3 bases lay outside the gene matches. The CDR3 has 14 amino acids. Germline CDR1 reads SQVTM; CDR2 reads ANQGSEA. The CDR3 region is CSVGLAGGPETQYF. The CDR3 region has the DNA TGCAGCGTGGGACTAGCGGGGGGCCCAGAGACCCAGTACTTC.

This clone occurred once. The chain has TRBV30 and TRBJ1-2; D not certain. Germline CDR1 is GTSNPN and CDR2 is SVGIG (reference sequence). V lost 1 base and J 0 bases, leaving 6 bases between the germline ends. This CDR3 contains 13 residues. CDR3 sequence reads: CAWSAGTNYGYTF. The CDR3 DNA follows: TGTGCCTGGAGTGCGGGAACTAACTATGGCTACACCTTC.

This clone was counted only a few times. The chain has TRBV30 and TRBJ2-1, with 7 bases lining up with TRBD2. Germline V gene lookup returns CDR1 GTSNPN and CDR2 SVGIG (reference sequence). V was pared by 1 base and J by 0 bases, with 3 bases of the junction left unmatched. This CDR3 is 15 amino acids long. CDR3 region: CAWSGAGASYNEQFF. The CDR3 DNA follows: TGTGCCTGGAGTGGGGCGGGAGCCTCCTACAATGAGCAGTTCTTC.

The chain links TRBV7-2 to TRBJ1-5; weak D call: TRBD1 (6 bases). This CDR3 region has 14 residues. Germline V gives CDR1 SGHTA, CDR2 FQGNSA. V lost 2 bases and J lost 7, with 12 bases in between. CDR3: CASSLRRGGQPQHF. CDR3 DNA: TGTGCCAGCAGCTTACGCAGGGGAGGACAGCCCCAGCATTTT.

In the case of this clone: Distinct nucleotide sequences in the sample also encode this CDR3. The chain combines TRBV30 with TRBJ2-2; no definite D call. CDR1 GTSNPN and CDR2 SVGIG come from the germline V gene (reference sequence). The CDR3 sequence is 11 residues long. Trimming pared 2 bases from V and 5 bases from J, leaving 3 bases between. This CDR3 reads CAWSITGELFF. CDR3 nucleotides: TGTGCCTGGAGTATTACCGGGGAGCTGTTTTTT.

In its sample, this clone was seen a few times. V is TRBV28 and J is TRBJ2-7; D gene uncertain. The V end lost 3 bases, the J end lost 4 bases, and 7 bases lay between the germline ends. The CDR3 consists of 12 residues. The germline V gene has CDR1 MDHEN and CDR2 SYDVKM. This CDR3 reads CASSFQTYEQYF. CDR3 sequence (DNA): TGTGCCAGCAGTTTTCAGACTTACGAGCAGTACTTC. The whole variable domain, filled in from reference TRBV28 and TRBJ2-7, reads DVKVTQSSRYLVKRTGEKVFLECVQDMDHENMFWYRQDPGLGLRLIYFSYDVKMKEKGDIPEGYSVSREKKERFSLILESASTNQTSMYLCASSFQTYEQYFGPGTRLTVT.

This rearrangement joins TRBV18 to TRBJ2-5; TRBD2 might be the D (6 bases). Germline V CDR1 and CDR2: KGHSH, LQKENI. This CDR3 contains 13 residues. Trimming left V 2 bases short and J 5 bases short, with 9 bases between. The CDR3 reads CASSPSGVETQYF. The DNA of the CDR3 is TGTGCCAGCTCACCATCGGGAGTTGAGACCCAGTACTTC.

The J gene is TRBJ2-7, the V gene TRBV25-1; TRBD1 matches 7 bases. Germline CDR1 and CDR2: MGHDK and SYGVNS. The CDR3 runs to 13 residues. Trimming took 4 bases from V and 2 from J; bases not matched to a gene: 2. The DNA of the CDR3 is TGTGCCAGCAGTGGGGGACAGACCTACGAGCAGTACTTC. Its translation is CASSGGQTYEQYF.

Here the CDR3 reads CASSYRVDNEKLFF. CDR3 bases: TGTGCCAGCAGTTACAGGGTAGATAATGAAAAACTGTTTTTT. This chain joins TRBV6-5 and TRBJ1-4; D call uncertain. Germline CDR1 is MNHEY and CDR2 is SVGAGI. V gave up 2 bases and J gave up 4 bases, with 8 bases separating them. The CDR3 is 14 residues long.

This sequence joins TRBV7-2 and TRBJ2-5, with D possibly matching TRBD2 (5 bases). The CDR3 runs to 16 residues. Germline V gene sequence: CDR1 SGHTA, CDR2 FQGNSA. Deletions cut 5 bases from V and 5 bases from J, with 21 bases between. Here the CDR3 DNA reads TGTGCCAGCAGCCAATACCCCCACCTAGCAGCCGAGACCCAGTACTTC. Translation: CASSQYPHLAAETQYF.

Only one count was recorded for this clone. The chain carries TRBV5-1 and TRBJ2-5, with no clear D. The CDR3 loop spans 12 amino acids. V was trimmed by 4 bases and J by 2 bases, leaving 6 bases between them. The V gene's germline CDR1 is SGHRS and CDR2 YFSETQ. The CDR3: CASSPQQETQYF. CDR3 in DNA: TGCGCCAGCAGCCCCCAGCAAGAGACCCAGTACTTC.

This chain joins TRBV7-8 and TRBJ1-1; D is perhaps TRBD1 (6 bases). CDR3 length equals 13 residues. Germline CDR1 SGHVS, CDR2 FQNEAQ. The V and J ends lost 4 bases and 5 bases respectively, with 11 bases between them. The CDR3 region is CASSSLQGTEAFF. CDR3 coding DNA: TGTGCCAGCAGCTCGCTACAGGGAACTGAAGCTTTCTTT.